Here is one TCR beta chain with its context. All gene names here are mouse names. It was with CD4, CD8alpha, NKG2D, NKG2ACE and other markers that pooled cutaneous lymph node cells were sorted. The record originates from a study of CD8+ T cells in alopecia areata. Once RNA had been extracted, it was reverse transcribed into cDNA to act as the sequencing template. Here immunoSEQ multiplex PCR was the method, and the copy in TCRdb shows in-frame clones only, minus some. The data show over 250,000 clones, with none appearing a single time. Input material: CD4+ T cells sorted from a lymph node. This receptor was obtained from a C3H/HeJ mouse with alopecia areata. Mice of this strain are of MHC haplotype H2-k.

This chain's CDR3 is CASSTGGANTGQLYF. The CDR3 DNA, read in part, is TGTGCCAGCAGTACTGGGGGGGCAAACACCGGG. V is TRBV13-1 and J is TRBJ2-2; TRBD2 aligns across 10 bases. Sequencing ends 4 residues short of the CDR3 end; the germline J gene provides the rest. Losses at the gene ends were 4 bases for V and 0 bases for J; bases not matched to a gene: 0. The CDR3 totals 15 residues. Per the germline V gene, CDR1 is NSHNY and CDR2 is SYGAGN.